The 11 T cell receptor beta chains below were found in one sample sequenced in a study of sequential checkpoint blockade in melanoma. Sequencing used immunoSEQ multiplex PCR; TCRdb keeps in-frame clones, though not all of them. The sample carries around 13,000 clones, about 68% recorded once. The treatment is: randomized to nivolumab then ipilimumab (arm A) or the reverse (arm B). Sequencing was performed on CD8+ T cells sorted from blood (inferred from file names), taken from a patient given nivolumab and ipilimumab in sequence. These receptors came from a human donor with melanoma.

The chain employs TRBV7-9 and TRBJ2-2; 10 bases are a match to TRBD1. This CDR3 is 15 amino acids long. J lost 6 bases, V lost 4 bases, and 5 bases had no gene match. Germline-derived CDR1 and CDR2 are SEHNR and FQNEAQ (reference sequence). The CDR3 reads CASSSGTGEAGELFF. CDR3 DNA: TGTGCCAGCAGCTCCGGGACAGGGGAGGCCGGGGAGCTGTTTTTT.

The V call is TRBV12-5, the J call TRBJ1-3; the D is unclear. CDR3 length: 15 residues. Germline V gene sequence: CDR1 LGHNT, CDR2 FRNRAP. Trimming took 6 bases from V and 0 from J, leaving 12 bases between them. CDR3 residues: CASGTTDSSGNTIYF. The CDR3 bases are TGTGCTAGTGGAACAACAGATAGCTCTGGAAACACCATATATTTT.

This clone was detected only once. This chain connects TRBV5-1 to TRBJ2-3; TRBD1 agrees at 8 bases. CDR1 and CDR2 from the germline V gene are SGHRS and YFSETQ. The CDR3 totals 15 residues. Trimming took 4 bases from V and 4 from J; bases not matched to a gene: 8. The CDR3 reads CASSHGQGLPDTQYF. CDR3 DNA: TGCGCCAGCAGCCACGGACAGGGTCTCCCAGATACGCAGTATTTT.

Only one count was recorded for this clone. This chain joins TRBV6-4 and TRBJ1-5; D is unclear. Germline CDR1 MRHNA, CDR2 SNTAGT. Deletions cut 5 bases from V and 0 bases from J, with 5 bases between. CDR3 length equals 13 residues. CDR3 region: CASSYNSNQPQHF. CDR3 sequence (DNA): TGTGCCAGCAGTTACAATAGCAATCAGCCCCAGCATTTT.

This chain links TRBV12-1 with TRBJ1-2; whether TRBD1, the table's D call, matches the DNA was not checked. TRBV12-1 is a pseudogene. The CDR3 contains 15 residues. This chain's CDR3 is CASTQTLQHNYGYTF. The CDR3, as DNA: TGTGCCAGCACCCAAACTTTACAGCATAACTATGGCTACACCTTC.

The J gene is TRBJ2-3, the V gene TRBV2; a possible D gene is TRBD2 (6 bases). V was clipped by 1 base and J by 4 bases, with 12 bases between them. Looked up from germline, CDR1 is SNHLY and CDR2 is FYNNEI. This CDR3 has 15 residues. The CDR3 reads CASSEVGSGADTQYF. CDR3 sequence (DNA): TGTGCCAGCAGTGAAGTGGGGTCGGGAGCAGATACGCAGTATTTT.

V and J are TRBV5-6 and TRBJ2-7; possibly TRBD1 for D (6 bases). The CDR3 covers 15 residues. V lost 3 bases, J lost 0 bases, and 13 bases lay in between. Germline loops: CDR1 SGHDT, CDR2 YYEEEE. The CDR3 reads CASSWGPGSSYEQYF. CDR3 bases: TGTGCCAGCAGCTGGGGGCCGGGAAGCTCCTACGAGCAGTACTTC.

As for this clone: The sample contains more than one DNA sequence encoding this CDR3. This CDR3 reads CASSLEGGNIQYF. The CDR3 region has the DNA TGTGCCAGCAGCTTAGAAGGGGGAAACATTCAGTACTTC. The V and J genes are TRBV7-9 and TRBJ2-4, with a tentative D call TRBD1 (6 bases). Germline V gives CDR1 SEHNR, CDR2 FQNEAQ (reference sequence). Trimming took off 1 base at V and 6 bases at J, with 7 bases between the two ends. The CDR3 extends over 13 amino acids.

The count of this clone is one. The genes are TRBV6-1 and TRBJ1-2, with D maybe TRBD1 (6 bases). This CDR3 has 16 residues. Germline V gives CDR1 MNHNS, CDR2 SASEGT. V dropped 0 bases and J dropped 4 bases, with 15 bases sitting between them. As DNA, the CDR3 is TGTGCCAGCAGTGAAGCGCCCGGGGCAGGGGTCTATGGCTACACCTTC. Residues: CASSEAPGAGVYGYTF.

The V gene is TRBV7-9, the J gene TRBJ1-3, with D possibly TRBD1 on 5 matching bases. The CDR3 is 15 amino acids. CDR1 and CDR2 from the germline V gene are SEHNR and FQNEAQ (reference sequence). The V gene lost 0 bases and the J gene lost 4 bases, with 10 bases spanning the gap. The CDR3 region is CASSLAGVEGNTIYF. The CDR3 bases are TGTGCCAGCAGCTTAGCAGGGGTGGAGGGAAACACCATATATTTT.

This clone was seen just once. This rearrangement joins TRBV11-2 to TRBJ2-7, with D possibly matching TRBD2 (5 bases). The germline gives CDR1 SGHAT, CDR2 FQNNGV. Trimming left V 5 bases short and J 4 bases short, with 12 bases between. CDR3 size: 13 residues. In DNA, the CDR3 is TGTGCCAGCAGCCCGAGCGGCGGATACGAGCAGTACTTC. Amino acid sequence: CASSPSGGYEQYF.